Following are 17 T cell receptor beta chains from one sample sequenced in a study of Ad26.COV2.S vaccination and SARS-CoV-2 variants (dated by TCRdb to the early 2020s). The sample's treatment or condition label is to be understood as: over 15 received Ad26.COV2.S at low or high dose, single or two shots; roughly five received placebo; per-sample allocation not given. For vaccine and placebo recipients, the sequenced repertoires came from samples collected on day 63 after the first injection. The library was generated by the immunoSEQ multiplex PCR assay. Here the immuneACCESS table is served through TCRdb, limited to in-frame sequences with V and J called. Missing clones are a known gap in these copies; in checked studies unresolved V genes cover under half, and the rest lacks a known reason. Within this sample are about 680,000 clones, with 89% of them counted one time only. Together, the top ten hold around 1.5% of the sample.

The material sequenced was peripheral blood, taken in a trial of Ad26.COV2.S vaccine versus placebo. The receptors were gathered from a person between 18 and 65 years old who received the Ad26.COV2.S COVID-19 vaccine or a placebo.

The J gene is TRBJ1-3, the V gene TRBV18; no firm D call. There are 17 residues in the CDR3. Trimming took 2 bases from V and 0 from J, leaving 14 bases between them. Germline CDR1 and CDR2: KGHSH and LQKENI. The CDR3 DNA reads TGTGCCAGCTCACCATCGATACCGGGCAACTCTGGAAACACCATATATTTT. This gives the protein CASSPSIPGNSGNTIYF.

This chain uses TRBV5-1 with TRBJ1-2, with 7 bases matching TRBD1. Per the germline V gene, CDR1 is SGHRS and CDR2 is YFSETQ. Germline trimming cut 4 bases from V and 4 bases from J; bases unmatched to any gene: 10. CDR3 length: 15 residues. The CDR3 DNA follows: TGCGCCAGCAGCGCATTCGGGGCAGGGGGCTATGGCTACACCTTC. Translating gives CASSAFGAGGYGYTF.

The gene calls are TRBV4-1 and TRBJ2-5; 10 bases are a match to TRBD2. The CDR3 totals 15 residues. The germline V gene encodes CDR1 MGHRA and CDR2 YSYEKL. Losses at the gene ends were 2 bases for V and 4 bases for J; bases not matched to a gene: 4. The CDR3 DNA follows: TGCGCCAGCAGCCAAAGCGGGGGGGCGTCAGAGACCCAGTACTTC. It codes for CASSQSGGASETQYF.

This rearrangement joins TRBV7-3 to TRBJ1-2; 7 nucleotides match TRBD1. The V gene's germline CDR1 is SGHTA and CDR2 FQGTGA. This CDR3 has 15 residues. V trimming: 5 bases; J trimming: 3 bases; junction bases outside the gene matches: 9. The CDR3, as DNA: TGTGCCAGCAGCCCAGGGGGGTTCCCCGACTATGGCTACACCTTC. Encoded protein: CASSPGGFPDYGYTF.

The chain couples TRBV4-1 to TRBJ1-1, with D unresolved. The CDR3 is 14 residues long. Deletions cut 1 base from V and 1 base from J, with 7 bases between. Per the germline V gene, CDR1 is MGHRA and CDR2 is YSYEKL. The DNA of the CDR3 is TGCGCCAGCAGCCAAGGAGGCGCGAACACTGAAGCTTTCTTT. It is translated as CASSQGGANTEAFF.

With respect to this clone: The same CDR3 arises from other DNA sequences in this sample as well. The V call is TRBV18, the J call TRBJ2-7, with 8 bases that match TRBD1. Per germline, CDR1 KGHSH and CDR2 LQKENI. V lost 0 bases to trimming and J lost 3 bases; unmatched junction nucleotides: 1. CDR3 length equals 14 residues. The CDR3 bases are TGTGCCAGCTCACCACCGGACAGGGTCTACGAGCAGTACTTC. Amino acid sequence: CASSPPDRVYEQYF.

For this clone: One end of the junction varies from germline; a read error may be responsible. The chain couples TRBV23-1 to TRBJ2-7; D is possibly TRBD2 (6 bases). TRBV23-1 is an ORF; its function is uncertain. The CDR3 sequence is 10 residues long. In DNA, the CDR3 is TGCGCCAGCAGTCGGCGTGGAGGGCACTTC. Translation: CASSRRGGHF.

V usage is TRBV6-6 and J usage is TRBJ1-2; D might be TRBD1 (6 bases). V lost 9 bases to trimming and J lost 1 base, with 12 bases between them. The germline CDR1 and CDR2 sequences are MNHNY and SVGAGI (reference sequence). The CDR3 is made up of 13 amino acids. The CDR3 nucleotides read TGTGCCAGTGGGGGCGGCCATAACTATGGCTACACCTTC. Its protein product is CASGGGHNYGYTF.

The genes are TRBV30 and TRBJ1-4, with 10 bases identical to TRBD1. CDR1 is GTSNPN and CDR2 is SVGIG in the germline V gene (reference sequence). J gave up 7 bases and V 0 bases, and 2 bases lay outside the gene matches. CDR3 length: 14 residues. CDR3 residues: CAWSVRTGGEKLFF. The CDR3 bases are TGTGCCTGGAGTGTAAGGACAGGGGGTGAAAAACTGTTTTTT.

The chain joins TRBV24-1 to TRBJ2-7; D possibly matches TRBD1 or TRBD2 (6 bases each). The length of the CDR3 is 14 residues. Trimming removed 2 bases from V and 7 bases from J, with 14 bases in between. Germline V gene data show CDR1 as KGHDR and CDR2 as SFDVKD. DNA of the CDR3: TGTGCCACCAGTGATTCTAGGGGGGCCTGGGAGCAGTACTTC. It is translated as CATSDSRGAWEQYF.

The rearrangement links TRBV7-9 to TRBJ2-7; D is unclear. V gave up 6 bases and J gave up 4 bases, with 10 bases separating them. The CDR3 loop spans 12 amino acids. Germline V gives CDR1 SEHNR, CDR2 FQNEAQ (reference sequence). The CDR3 sequence: CASSSLDYEQYF. CDR3 nucleotide sequence: TGTGCCAGCAGTTCCCTAGATTACGAGCAGTACTTC.

The chain joins TRBV18 to TRBJ2-4; D gene ambiguous. CDR1 is KGHSH, CDR2 LQKENI, per germline. V lost 0 bases to trimming and J lost 4 bases, with 19 bases between them. The CDR3 covers 18 residues. The CDR3 loop is CASSPPLTLRAQKNIQYF. The CDR3 DNA is TGTGCCAGCTCACCACCATTGACCCTCCGAGCGCAGAAAAACATTCAGTACTTC.

J is TRBJ1-3 and V is TRBV18, with 9 nucleotides matching TRBD1. This CDR3 comprises 16 residues. Germline V gives CDR1 KGHSH, CDR2 LQKENI. Trimming removed 5 bases from V and 4 bases from J; junction bases left unmatched: 9. CDR3 coding DNA: TGTGCCAGCTCATCCACCGGGACAGGGCGAGGAAACACCATATATTTT. Protein product: CASSSTGTGRGNTIYF.

On this clone: A clone one base away is much larger, so this may be a read error. This chain connects TRBV6-5 to TRBJ2-7, with D tentatively TRBD1 or TRBD2 (5 bases each). Trimming removed 6 bases from V and 1 base from J, with 7 bases in between. The germline CDR1 and CDR2 sequences are MNHEY and SVGAGI. The CDR3 length is 12 residues. This chain's CDR3 is CASRGDSYEQYF. DNA for the CDR3: TGTGCCAGCAGGGGGGATTCCTACGAGCAGTACTTC.

The V call is TRBV18, the J call TRBJ2-3; D gene unclear. With 8 bases removed from V and 2 bases from J, the gap between germline ends came to 8 bases. CDR1 and CDR2 (germline): KGHSH, LQKENI. There are 12 residues in the CDR3. The CDR3 loop reads CASVQNTDTQYF. CDR3 DNA: TGTGCCAGCGTTCAGAACACAGATACGCAGTATTTT.

The chain combines TRBV4-3 with TRBJ2-5; 11 bases are a match to TRBD1. The CDR3 is made up of 18 amino acids. Germline V gene lookup returns CDR1 LGHNA and CDR2 YSLEER. The V segment lost 0 bases and the J segment 1 base; nucleotides outside the gene matches: 7. Here the CDR3 DNA reads TGCGCCAGCAGCCAAGATCGGACAGGGGGCGAGTTCCAAGAGACCCAGTACTTC. Encoded protein: CASSQDRTGGEFQETQYF.

The chain combines TRBV29-1 with TRBJ2-7, with 8 bases lining up with TRBD2. V lost 7 bases and J lost 5; bases outside the gene matches: 10. The germline V gene encodes CDR1 SQVTM and CDR2 ANQGSEA. The CDR3 is 13 residues long. CDR3 amino acids: CSASGLASHEQYF. The DNA for the CDR3 is TGCAGCGCTTCAGGACTAGCATCCCACGAGCAGTACTTC.